The clone carrying this T cell receptor (beta chain) was found once. Measured with immunoSEQ multiplex PCR; TCRdb has only the in-frame clones, and not every one. The data hold about 280,000 clones, with around 89% observed a single time. These data originate in a study of blood T cell repertoires in COVID-19. The CDR3 sequence is 14 residues long. With 3 bases clipped from V and 4 bases from J, the junction kept 4 bases outside the gene matches. Germline CDR1 KGHSH, CDR2 LQKENI. The clonotype was recovered from a woman between 18 and 30 years old with acute COVID-19. Source material: PBMCs or T cells enriched from blood (not recorded which). The J gene is TRBJ1-2, the V gene TRBV18; TRBD1 agrees at 8 bases. The CDR3, as DNA: TGTGCCAGCTCACCTGAGGACAGGGTCTATGGCTACACCTTC. This encodes CASSPEDRVYGYTF.